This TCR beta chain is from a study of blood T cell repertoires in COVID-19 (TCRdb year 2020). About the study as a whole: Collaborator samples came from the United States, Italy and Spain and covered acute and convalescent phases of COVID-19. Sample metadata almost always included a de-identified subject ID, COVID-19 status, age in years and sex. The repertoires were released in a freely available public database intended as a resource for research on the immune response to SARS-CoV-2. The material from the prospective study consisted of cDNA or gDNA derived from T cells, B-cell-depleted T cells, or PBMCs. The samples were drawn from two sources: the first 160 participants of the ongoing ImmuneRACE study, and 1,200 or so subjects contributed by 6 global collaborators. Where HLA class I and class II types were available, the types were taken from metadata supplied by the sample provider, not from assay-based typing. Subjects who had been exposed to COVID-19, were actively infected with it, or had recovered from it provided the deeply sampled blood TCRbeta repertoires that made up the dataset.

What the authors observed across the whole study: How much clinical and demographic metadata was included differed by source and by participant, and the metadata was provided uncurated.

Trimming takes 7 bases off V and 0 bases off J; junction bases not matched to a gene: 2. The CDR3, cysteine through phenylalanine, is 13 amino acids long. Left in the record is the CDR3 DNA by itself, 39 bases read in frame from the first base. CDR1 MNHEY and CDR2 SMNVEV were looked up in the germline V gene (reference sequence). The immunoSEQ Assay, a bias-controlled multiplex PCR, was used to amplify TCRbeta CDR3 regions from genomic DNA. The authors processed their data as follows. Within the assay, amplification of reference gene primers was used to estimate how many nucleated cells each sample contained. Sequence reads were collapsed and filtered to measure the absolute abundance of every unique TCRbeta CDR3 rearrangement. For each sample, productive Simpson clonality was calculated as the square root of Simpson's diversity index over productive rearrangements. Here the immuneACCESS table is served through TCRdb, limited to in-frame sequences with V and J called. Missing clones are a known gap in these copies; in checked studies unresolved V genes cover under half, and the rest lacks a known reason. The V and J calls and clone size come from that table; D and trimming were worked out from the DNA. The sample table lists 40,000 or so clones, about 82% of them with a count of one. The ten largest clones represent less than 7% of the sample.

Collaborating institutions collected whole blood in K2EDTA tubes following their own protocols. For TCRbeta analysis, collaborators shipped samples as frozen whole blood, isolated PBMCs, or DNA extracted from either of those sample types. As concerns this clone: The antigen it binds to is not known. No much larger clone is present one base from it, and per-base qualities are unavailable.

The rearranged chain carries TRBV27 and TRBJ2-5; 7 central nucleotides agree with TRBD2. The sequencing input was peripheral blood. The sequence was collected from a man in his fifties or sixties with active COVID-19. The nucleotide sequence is TGTGCCAGCAAAAGCGGGAACCAAGAGACCCAGTACTTC. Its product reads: CASKSGNQETQYF.